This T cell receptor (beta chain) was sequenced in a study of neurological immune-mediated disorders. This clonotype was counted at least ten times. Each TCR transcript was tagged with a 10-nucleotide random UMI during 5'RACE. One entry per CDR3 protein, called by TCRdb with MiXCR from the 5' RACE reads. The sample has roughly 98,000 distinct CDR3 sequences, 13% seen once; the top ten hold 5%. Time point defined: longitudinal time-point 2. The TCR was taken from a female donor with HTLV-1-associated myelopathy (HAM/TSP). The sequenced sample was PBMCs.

CDR3 sequence: CATSTVITGGYNEQFF. DNA for the CDR3: TGTGCCACCAGCACTGTAATAACGGGGGGCTACAATGAGCAGTTCTTC. The genes are TRBV24-1 and TRBJ2-1; 7 bases match TRBD2. The CDR3 has 16 residues. CDR1 is KGHDR, CDR2 SFDVKD, per germline. V lost 7 bases to trimming and J lost 3 bases; unmatched junction nucleotides: 11.